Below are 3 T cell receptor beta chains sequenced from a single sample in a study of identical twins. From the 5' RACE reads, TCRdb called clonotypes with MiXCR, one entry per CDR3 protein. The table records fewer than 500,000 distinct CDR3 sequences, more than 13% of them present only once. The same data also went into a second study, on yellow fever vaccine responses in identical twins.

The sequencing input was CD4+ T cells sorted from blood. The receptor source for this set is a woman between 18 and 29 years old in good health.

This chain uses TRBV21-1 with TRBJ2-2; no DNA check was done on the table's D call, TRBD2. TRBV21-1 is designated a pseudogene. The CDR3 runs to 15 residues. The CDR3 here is CASRSPAGGTGELFF. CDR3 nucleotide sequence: TGTGCCAGCAGGAGTCCGGCGGGGGGGACCGGGGAGCTGTTTTTT.

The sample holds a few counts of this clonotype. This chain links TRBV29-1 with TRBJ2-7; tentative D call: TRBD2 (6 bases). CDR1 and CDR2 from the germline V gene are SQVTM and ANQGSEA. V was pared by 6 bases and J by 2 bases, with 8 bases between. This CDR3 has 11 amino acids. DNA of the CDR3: TGCAGCGTAGCGGGCACCTACGAGCAGTACTTC. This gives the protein CSVAGTYEQYF.

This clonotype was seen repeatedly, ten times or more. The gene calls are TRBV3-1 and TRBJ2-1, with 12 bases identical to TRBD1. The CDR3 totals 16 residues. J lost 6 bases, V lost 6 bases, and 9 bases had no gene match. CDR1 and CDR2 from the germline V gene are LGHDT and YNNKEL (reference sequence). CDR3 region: CASSLYGTGGFNEQFF. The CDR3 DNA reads TGTGCCAGCAGTTTATACGGGACAGGGGGCTTCAATGAGCAGTTCTTC.